This entry features one TCR beta chain sequence. The data belong to a study of T cell responses to AZD1222 COVID-19 vaccine. The method was immunoSEQ multiplex PCR; TCRdb's version includes in-frame clones alone and lacks a portion of them. The sample includes 100,000 to 150,000 clones, 88% of them seen just once. This specimen was peripheral blood, taken on day 0 of MenACWY control vaccination. The receptor comes from an adult in good health.

The CDR3 loop is CASSYRTATDTQYF. CDR3 coding DNA: TGTGCCAGCAGCTACAGGACAGCCACAGATACGCAGTATTTT. V and J are TRBV6-5 and TRBJ2-3, with D perhaps matching TRBD1 (6 bases). Looked up from germline, CDR1 is MNHEY and CDR2 is SVGAGI. Trimming pared 6 bases from V and 2 bases from J, leaving 12 bases between. This CDR3 comprises 14 residues.